A selection of T cell receptor beta chains follows, all from one sample in a study of control samples from healthy donors and cancer patients. TCRdb keeps only in-frame clones here, not all; method: immunoSEQ multiplex PCR. The repertoire holds 120,000 or so clones, with about nine tenths as singletons. The sample comprised blood. The receptors come from a man between 35 and 55 years old in good health. Both conserved end residues are trimmed from each CDR3. Each record gives: clone size, J gene, V gene, CDR3 protein. Only some rows state a clone size, as once, few, many or a class for expanded clones.

size: once
J: TRBJ1-5
V: TRBV25-1
CDR3: ASRPRMSYSNQPQH

size: .
J: TRBJ1-2
V: TRBV29-1
CDR3: SVDADRVGGYT

size: once
J: TRBJ2-1
V: TRBV14
CDR3: ASSLAGYYNEQF

size: .
J: TRBJ1-5
V: TRBV7-6
CDR3: ASSPREGRQPQH

size: .
J: TRBJ2-2
V: TRBV15
CDR3: ATSRDRASSGELF

size: .
J: TRBJ2-2
V: TRBV9
CDR3: ASSESHRGPGELF

size: .
J: TRBJ2-3
V: TRBV4-3
CDR3: ASSPRSGTDTQY

size: few
J: TRBJ2-1
V: TRBV7-8
CDR3: ASSPRWAGGPGEQF

size: .
J: TRBJ2-3
V: TRBV7-3
CDR3: ASSPQGGTDTQY

size: .
J: TRBJ2-3
V: TRBV3-1/TRBV3-2
CDR3: ASSQTRGLATDTQY

size: once
J: TRBJ2-3
V: TRBV5-1
CDR3: ASSLGSTDTQY

size: .
J: TRBJ2-7
V: TRBV2
CDR3: ASASATQEQY

size: .
J: TRBJ2-3
V: TRBV25-1
CDR3: ASSAPAGVGTQY

size: .
J: TRBJ1-1
V: TRBV12-3/TRBV12-4
CDR3: ASSWEGGTEAF

size: few
J: TRBJ1-3
V: TRBV9
CDR3: ASSVRGGSASGNTIY

size: .
J: TRBJ1-4
V: TRBV10-3
CDR3: AISRDSPSTNEKLF

size: once
J: TRBJ2-5
V: TRBV5-4
CDR3: ASSSPLTSEGGETQY

size: .
J: TRBJ2-3
V: TRBV3-1/TRBV3-2
CDR3: ASSSLQGGATDTQY

size: .
J: TRBJ1-1
V: TRBV29-1
CDR3: SVGAGNMNTEAF

size: .
J: TRBJ2-3
V: TRBV15
CDR3: ATSANWGTDTQY

size: .
J: TRBJ1-2
V: TRBV5-1
CDR3: ASSYQGAGGYT

size: .
J: TRBJ1-6
V: TRBV6-5
CDR3: ASRIGAVSPLH

size: .
J: TRBJ2-1
V: TRBV6-1
CDR3: ASSEMTGAYNEQF

size: .
J: TRBJ1-6
V: TRBV15
CDR3: ATSRDSGGSPLH

size: .
J: TRBJ1-1
V: TRBV24-1
CDR3: ATSDHKGTEAF

size: .
J: TRBJ2-3
V: TRBV7-8
CDR3: ASSRRDRGSTDTQY

size: few
J: TRBJ2-7
V: TRBV20-1
CDR3: SASRGYEQY

size: few
J: TRBJ1-4
V: TRBV30
CDR3: AWCGLIGEKLF

size: few
J: TRBJ2-1
V: TRBV29-1
CDR3: SASGGALNEQF

size: .
J: TRBJ2-3
V: TRBV5-1
CDR3: ASKTSGGADTQY

size: .
J: TRBJ2-1
V: TRBV2
CDR3: ASSEGLAGGSYNEQF

size: .
J: TRBJ2-7
V: TRBV30
CDR3: AWEPGSGAFYEQY

size: .
J: TRBJ1-3
V: TRBV5-4
CDR3: ASSLGSGYGNTIY

size: .
J: TRBJ2-3
V: TRBV5-4
CDR3: ASSLPGGGTSDTQY

size: .
J: TRBJ1-2
V: TRBV6-5
CDR3: ASSYNKGSNYGYT

size: .
J: TRBJ1-6
V: TRBV30
CDR3: AWSVVRERSPLH

size: .
J: TRBJ1-2
V: TRBV2
CDR3: ASSDLRTDRLS

size: .
J: TRBJ2-7
V: TRBV14
CDR3: ASSQETGTYEQY

size: .
J: TRBJ2-1
V: TRBV5-1
CDR3: ASSSMRTSGGAAEQF

size: .
J: TRBJ1-5
V: TRBV7-9
CDR3: ASSHVNQPQH

size: .
J: TRBJ2-3
V: TRBV10-3
CDR3: AISETGEDTQY

size: .
J: TRBJ1-1
V: TRBV11-3
CDR3: ASSRGTEAF

size: few
J: TRBJ1-2
V: TRBV25-1
CDR3: ASSGGRGGYT

size: .
J: TRBJ1-6
V: TRBV27
CDR3: ASSFWQGGFNSPLH

size: .
J: TRBJ2-3
V: TRBV3-1/TRBV3-2
CDR3: ASSRKRGLAGGRCRPDTQY

size: .
J: TRBJ2-3
V: TRBV7-6
CDR3: ASSLLVRSTDTQY

size: .
J: TRBJ1-2
V: TRBV4-2
CDR3: ASSQAGVYGYT

size: .
J: TRBJ1-1
V: TRBV7-3
CDR3: ASSLTGRSDTEAF

size: .
J: TRBJ1-5
V: TRBV4-1
CDR3: ASSRQDNSNQPQH

size: once
J: TRBJ2-7
V: TRBV19
CDR3: ASKLSGLSYEQY

size: once
J: TRBJ2-5
V: TRBV6-2/TRBV6-3
CDR3: ASSYDRDQETQY

size: once
J: TRBJ1-3
V: TRBV30
CDR3: AWSPGTLTGPLSGNTIY

size: .
J: TRBJ1-5
V: TRBV12-5
CDR3: ASGLLAGQLSNQPQH

size: few
J: TRBJ1-1
V: TRBV29-1
CDR3: SVERTGNTEAF

size: .
J: TRBJ2-1
V: TRBV6-6
CDR3: ASRVSSYNEQF

size: .
J: TRBJ2-3
V: TRBV16
CDR3: ASSQSGYTDTQY

size: few
J: TRBJ1-4
V: TRBV12-1
CDR3: ASSSPWWVWG

size: .
J: TRBJ2-7
V: TRBV7-2
CDR3: ASSLGRVDEQY

size: .
J: TRBJ1-5
V: TRBV4-3
CDR3: ASSQDPTYRVNSNQPQH